This paragraph covers one TCR beta chain sequence. These data come from a study of blood T cell repertoires in COVID-19. On the study more broadly: T cells, B-cell-depleted T cells, or PBMCs supplied cDNA or gDNA.

Some clones are missing from TCRdb's copy, which holds only in-frame ones; the method was immunoSEQ multiplex PCR. In the table there are 140,000 or so clones, more than 65% of which are singletons. There are 17 residues in the CDR3. V gave up 1 base and J gave up 3 bases, with 18 bases separating them. Germline CDR1 SGHDN, CDR2 FVKESK. This sequence joins TRBV14 and TRBJ1-2; D gene uncertain. Specimen: peripheral blood. This TCR was sampled from a human donor in a cohort sampled during active COVID-19. For the CDR3, the DNA is TGTGCCAGCAGCCAAGTTATGTCTCGGGGAGGTGACTATGGCTACACCTTC. It translates to CASSQVMSRGGDYGYTF.